Below are 29 T cell receptor beta chains sequenced from a single sample in a study of radiotherapy plus CTLA-4 blockade in lung cancer. This table comes from immunoSEQ multiplex PCR, and its TCRdb copy is limited to in-frame clones, with some not included. The sample lists 65,000 to 85,000 clones, more than 70% seen once, with 15% to 20% in the top ten. Sequencing was performed on peripheral blood, taken from a patient treated with radiotherapy plus ipilimumab. These receptors all stem from a human donor with non-small cell lung cancer whose response to radiotherapy plus ipilimumab could not be evaluated. Some clones in this sample may be carry-over from other donors' samples.

This chain connects TRBV7-6 to TRBJ2-2; TRBD2 matches 10 bases. Germline loops: CDR1 SGHVS, CDR2 FNYEAQ. The CDR3 covers 19 residues. The V segment lost 5 bases and the J segment 0 bases; nucleotides outside the gene matches: 12. Here the CDR3 DNA reads TGTGCCAGCAGCCCCATGGCTAGCGGGGGCCCCGCGAACACCGGGGAGCTGTTTTTT. It is translated as CASSPMASGGPANTGELFF.

This clone was found a few times. This chain connects TRBV7-9 to TRBJ1-3, with D possibly being TRBD1 (5 bases). CDR3 size: 15 residues. Between the trimmed V and J ends, which lost 4 bases and 0 bases, there was a span of 10 bases. CDR1 is SEHNR and CDR2 is FQNEAQ in the germline V gene (reference sequence). CDR3 protein: CASSSRGVSGNTIYF. The CDR3 DNA follows: TGTGCCAGCAGCTCGCGGGGCGTCTCTGGAAACACCATATATTTT.

The chain is built from TRBV6-1 and TRBJ2-5, with 8 positions matching TRBD2. V dropped 4 bases and J dropped 1; count of bases not matched to a gene: 5. Germline V gene sequence: CDR1 MNHNS, CDR2 SASEGT. The CDR3 extends over 15 amino acids. The CDR3 DNA sequence: TGTGCCAGCAGTGTTCTCGGGGGGGCCCAAGAGACCCAGTACTTC. Protein: CASSVLGGAQETQYF.

The chain joins TRBV28 to TRBJ1-2; 10 bases map to TRBD1. J lost 4 bases, V lost 11 bases, and 4 bases had no gene match. The germline gives CDR1 MDHEN, CDR2 SYDVKM. This CDR3 is built from 12 residues. CDR3 protein: CAGGDRGYGYTF. CDR3 coding DNA: TGTGCCGGGGGGGACAGGGGCTATGGCTACACCTTC.

The V gene is TRBV4-1, the J gene TRBJ2-5; 14 nucleotides match TRBD2. The CDR3 contains 15 residues. Germline V gene data show CDR1 as MGHRA and CDR2 as YSYEKL. Trimming at V came to 4 bases and at J to 9 bases, leaving 7 bases not matched to a gene. CDR3: CASSPTSGGGGSQYF. CDR3 bases: TGCGCCAGCAGCCCGACTAGCGGGGGGGGTGGATCCCAGTACTTC.

CDR3 protein: CASSVGLAEETQYF. The CDR3 region has the DNA TGTGCCAGCAGCGTCGGACTAGCAGAAGAGACCCAGTACTTC. The chain links TRBV9 to TRBJ2-5; 8 nucleotides align to TRBD2. Losses at the gene ends were 2 bases for V and 3 bases for J; bases not matched to a gene: 3. This CDR3 region has 14 residues. CDR1 is SGDLS, CDR2 YYNGEE, per germline.

The chain is built from TRBV6-6 and TRBJ2-2, with 11 bases aligning to TRBD2. The CDR3 sequence is 15 residues long. Trimming cost V 5 bases and J 4 bases; bases outside gene matches: 3. Germline CDR1 reads MNHNY; CDR2 reads SVGAGI (reference sequence). The DNA for the CDR3 is TGTGCCAGCAGTAATAGCGGGGGGGCCACCGGGGAGCTGTTTTTT. This encodes CASSNSGGATGELFF.

This clone occurred many times. This chain joins TRBV10-2 and TRBJ2-7; 11 positions agree with TRBD1. The germline V gene encodes CDR1 WSHSY and CDR2 SAAADI. The CDR3 runs 16 residues. J lost 1 base, V lost 4 bases, and 6 bases had no gene match. This chain's CDR3 is CASSAPGQGASYEQYF. CDR3 coding DNA: TGCGCCAGCAGTGCCCCAGGACAGGGGGCTTCCTACGAGCAGTACTTC.

The count of this clone is one. The chain carries TRBV7-9 and TRBJ2-3, with D possibly TRBD2 on 5 matching bases. The V and J ends lost 8 bases and 2 bases respectively, with 14 bases between them. Germline V gene data show CDR1 as SEHNR and CDR2 as FQNEAQ (reference sequence). The length of the CDR3 is 14 residues. CDR3 in amino acids: CASSFGLPTDTQYF. CDR3 nucleotide sequence: TGTGCCAGCTCTTTCGGACTTCCCACAGATACGCAGTATTTT.

The rearrangement links TRBV19 to TRBJ2-4; 10 nucleotides line up with TRBD1. V gave up 3 bases and J gave up 0 bases; unmatched junction bases: 5. In germline, CDR1 is LNHDA, CDR2 SQIVND (reference sequence). The CDR3 totals 17 residues. The DNA of the CDR3 is TGTGCCAGTAGTATTGGGACAGGGGATCTAGCCAAAAACATTCAGTACTTC. It is translated as CASSIGTGDLAKNIQYF.

The chain joins TRBV28 to TRBJ2-7; 8 bases map to TRBD2. Germline V gene data show CDR1 as MDHEN and CDR2 as SYDVKM. The CDR3 has 15 amino acids. Germline trimming cut 6 bases from V and 4 bases from J; bases unmatched to any gene: 11. CDR3 nucleotide sequence: TGTGCCAGCAGCCAACCCGGGGGGGGCGAATACGAGCAGTACTTC. It codes for CASSQPGGGEYEQYF.

J is TRBJ2-4 and V is TRBV11-2; TRBD1 might be the D (6 bases). The CDR3 covers 15 residues. The germline V gene has CDR1 SGHAT and CDR2 FQNNGV. Trimming took off 5 bases at V and 1 base at J, with 12 bases between the two ends. This CDR3 reads CASSPGHGAKNIQYF. The CDR3 bases are TGTGCCAGCAGCCCGGGACATGGTGCCAAAAACATTCAGTACTTC.

J is TRBJ1-2 and V is TRBV28; 8 positions match TRBD1. The CDR3 loop spans 15 amino acids. CDR1 and CDR2 (germline): MDHEN, SYDVKM. V trimming: 2 bases; J trimming: 3 bases; junction bases outside the gene matches: 5. The CDR3, as DNA: TGTGCCAGCAGTTTAACAGGGGGGGTGGACTATGGCTACACCTTC. Protein sequence: CASSLTGGVDYGYTF.

J is TRBJ1-2 and V is TRBV19, with D hard to call. This CDR3 has 12 residues. The V end lost 3 bases, the J end lost 5 bases, and 7 bases lay between the germline ends. Looked up from germline, CDR1 is LNHDA and CDR2 is SQIVND (reference sequence). The CDR3 DNA reads TGTGCCAGTAGTATCCGAGAGTATGGCTACACCTTC. It specifies CASSIREYGYTF.

J is TRBJ2-7 and V is TRBV27, with TRBD1 identical over 7 bases. Germline V CDR1 and CDR2: MNHEY, SMNVEV (reference sequence). The CDR3 is 14 residues long. V lost 7 bases, J lost 5 bases, and 11 bases stayed unmatched. CDR3 residues: CASTSTGNIDEQYF. The CDR3 nucleotides read TGTGCCAGCACCTCGACAGGGAATATCGACGAGCAGTACTTC.

The chain carries TRBV19 and TRBJ1-4, with 11 nucleotides matching TRBD1. This CDR3 spans 15 amino acids. V was clipped by 3 bases and J by 5 bases; unmatched bases: 2. CDR1 is LNHDA and CDR2 is SQIVND in the germline V gene (reference sequence). The CDR3, as DNA: TGTGCCAGTAGTATCGGGACAGGGGGGAATGAAAAACTGTTTTTT. Translating it yields CASSIGTGGNEKLFF.

The CDR3 here is CATRGMGNEQFF. In nucleotides, the CDR3 is TGTGCGACCAGGGGAATGGGCAATGAGCAGTTCTTC. The rearrangement uses TRBV5-4 and TRBJ2-1; tentative D call: TRBD1 (6 bases). The CDR3 consists of 12 residues. Germline CDR1 and CDR2: SGHNT and YYREEE (reference sequence). Drawing the rest from reference TRBV5-4 and TRBJ2-1, the complete variable domain is ETGVTQSPTHLIKTRGQQVTLRCSSQSGHNTVSWYQQALGQGPQFIFQYYREEENGRGNFPPRFSGLQFPNYSSELNVNALELDDSALYLCATRGMGNEQFFGPGTRLTVL.

This chain connects TRBV5-4 to TRBJ1-4; the match to TRBD1 covers 7 bases. The CDR3 runs to 16 residues. Germline CDR1 is SGHNT and CDR2 is YYREEE (reference sequence). V was clipped by 4 bases and J by 0 bases; unmatched bases: 6. The DNA for the CDR3 is TGTGCCAGCAGCCGACAGGGAATTGCAACTAATGAAAAACTGTTTTTT. It codes for CASSRQGIATNEKLFF.

The chain carries TRBV4-1 and TRBJ2-7, with 9 bases lining up with TRBD1. Looked up from germline, CDR1 is MGHRA and CDR2 is YSYEKL. The CDR3 totals 20 residues. The ends lost 1 base at V and 0 bases at J; junction bases unmatched: 16. Here the CDR3 DNA reads TGCGCCAGCAGCCAAGCCACCGCGGGACAGGGACAGAGTAGCTCCTACGAGCAGTACTTC. As protein: CASSQATAGQGQSSSYEQYF.

The V call is TRBV29-1, the J call TRBJ1-4; TRBD1 might be the D (6 bases). V was shortened by 4 bases and J by 4 bases, with 13 bases between the two germline ends. CDR1 is SQVTM and CDR2 is ANQGSEA in the germline V gene. The length of the CDR3 is 14 residues. The CDR3 sequence is CSVGDTGSNEKLFF. CDR3 in DNA: TGCAGCGTTGGGGATACAGGGAGTAATGAAAAACTGTTTTTT. Based on the CDR3 plus reference TRBV29-1 and TRBJ1-4, the full variable domain is SAVISQKPSRDICQRGTSLTIQCQVDSQVTMMFWYRQQPGQSLTLIATANQGSEATYESGFVIDKFPISRPNLTFSTLTVSNMSPEDSSIYLCSVGDTGSNEKLFFGSGTQLSVL.

The V gene is TRBV4-1, the J gene TRBJ1-2, with a possible D match to TRBD1 (5 bases). CDR3 length: 16 residues. Germline V lookup: CDR1 MGHRA, CDR2 YSYEKL. Trimming cost V 8 bases and J 4 bases, with 23 bases left between them. The CDR3 loop is CASSGLGGESSYGYTF. The DNA for the CDR3 is TGCGCCAGCTCGGGCCTCGGAGGGGAAAGTAGCTATGGCTACACCTTC.

This rearrangement joins TRBV11-1 to TRBJ1-2, with no clear D. The germline V gene encodes CDR1 SGHAT and CDR2 FQDESV (reference sequence). The CDR3 runs to 13 residues. Trimming stripped 5 bases from V and 3 bases from J, with 10 bases between. DNA of the CDR3: TGTGCCAGCAGCCGTTGGGGAGACTATGGCTACACCTTC. It is translated as CASSRWGDYGYTF.

This clone showed up just once. The genes are TRBV28 and TRBJ1-5; a possible D gene is TRBD1 (5 bases). Trimming cost V 2 bases and J 0 bases, with 8 bases left between them. This CDR3 contains 15 residues. From germline, CDR1 is MDHEN and CDR2 SYDVKM. The CDR3 sequence: CASSLGQGSNQPQHF. DNA for the CDR3: TGTGCCAGCAGTTTAGGGCAGGGTAGCAATCAGCCCCAGCATTTT.

Regarding this clone: Other DNA sequences in the sample encode the same CDR3. This chain joins TRBV5-1 and TRBJ2-3; D is unclear. In germline, CDR1 is SGHRS, CDR2 YFSETQ. The CDR3 runs 13 residues. V shed 0 bases and J shed 3 bases, with 5 bases lying between them. The chain's CDR3 is CASSLDRTDTQYF. The DNA for the CDR3 is TGCGCCAGCAGCTTGGACCGGACAGATACGCAGTATTTT. The complete variable domain, with remaining parts taken from reference TRBV5-1 and TRBJ2-3, reads KAGVTQTPRYLIKTRGQQVTLSCSPISGHRSVSWYQQTPGQGLQFLFEYFSETQRNKGNFPGRFSGRQFSNSRSEMNVSTLELGDSALYLCASSLDRTDTQYFGPGTRLTVL.

The chain joins TRBV4-2 to TRBJ2-2; 13 positions match TRBD2. Germline V gene data show CDR1 as LGHNA and CDR2 as YNFKEQ. V was pared by 3 bases and J by 4 bases, with 2 bases of the junction left unmatched. This CDR3 comprises 16 residues. The chain's CDR3 is CASSQTSGGSTGELFF. DNA for the CDR3: TGTGCCAGCAGCCAGACTAGCGGGGGGAGCACCGGGGAGCTGTTTTTT.

Only a few counts were recorded for this clone. The chain combines TRBV5-4 with TRBJ2-7; TRBD2 matches at 7 bases. The germline V gene encodes CDR1 SGHNT and CDR2 YYREEE (reference sequence). The CDR3 runs 16 residues. V dropped 4 bases and J dropped 3; count of bases not matched to a gene: 13. As DNA, the CDR3 is TGTGCCAGCAGCCAAGAGGGGCCTAGCGGCCTCTACGAGCAGTACTTC. Protein: CASSQEGPSGLYEQYF.

The V and J genes are TRBV28 and TRBJ1-5; TRBD1 matches at 9 bases. This CDR3 contains 14 residues. J lost 4 bases, V lost 3 bases, and 1 base had no gene match. CDR1 and CDR2 from the germline V gene are MDHEN and SYDVKM. This chain's CDR3 is CASSLTGGNQPQHF. For the CDR3, the DNA is TGTGCCAGCAGTTTGACAGGGGGGAATCAGCCCCAGCATTTT.

This chain joins TRBV2 and TRBJ1-2; 9 bases line up with TRBD1. Germline assignment: CDR1 SNHLY and CDR2 FYNNEI. The V segment lost 5 bases and the J segment 3 bases; nucleotides outside the gene matches: 1. The CDR3 is 13 residues long. Here the CDR3 DNA reads TGTGCCAGCAGTAGACAGGGGGACTATGGCTACACCTTC. Protein sequence: CASSRQGDYGYTF.

This clone came up once. This chain joins TRBV6-5 and TRBJ2-2; D ambiguous. V was trimmed by 2 bases and J by 0 bases, leaving 7 bases between them. CDR1 is MNHEY and CDR2 is SVGAGI in the germline V gene. The CDR3 loop spans 15 amino acids. The CDR3 DNA sequence: TGTGCCAGCAGTTACCAGGATGCGAACACCGGGGAGCTGTTTTTT. Protein product: CASSYQDANTGELFF.